Sequencing of this TCR beta chain was carried out in a study of CD8+CD57+ T cells in acquired aplastic anemia. The template used for profiling TCR beta VDJ and CDR3 was genomic DNA. TCRdb reprocessed the reads via MiXCR and lists one record per CDR3 protein. The sample shows 100,000 to 150,000 distinct CDR3 sequences, 30% to 45% of them seen only once. As regards this clonotype: Its target is unknown.

Patients chosen for sequencing had CD8+CD57+ cells that had expanded, as shown by flow cytometry. Every patient presented with severe acquired aplastic anemia. General study points: Almost 30 sequences, all CD8+ CDR3, were shared between patients and controls.

The sequence derives from a human donor with aplastic anemia. Sequencing was performed on sorted CD4+, CD8+, or CD8+CD57+ T cells (not recorded which) from PBMCs.

The CDR3 here is CATSEETTDTQYF. In DNA form, the CDR3 reads TGTGCCACCAGTGAGGAGACCACAGATACGCAGTATTTT. This chain links TRBV24-1 with TRBJ2-3; D is ambiguous. This CDR3 is built from 13 residues. Trimming pared 4 bases from V and 2 bases from J, leaving 6 bases between. Germline assignment: CDR1 KGHDR and CDR2 SFDVKD.